Below are 13 T cell receptor beta chains sequenced from a single sample in a study of T cell repertoires in cytomegalovirus infection. TCRdb passed the reads through MiXCR, listing each CDR3 protein once. The sample lists about 770,000 distinct CDR3 sequences, about 29% occurring once. These TCRs' antigens remain unknown. The source material was cultured CD8+ T cells from PBMCs, sampled from culture after CMV antigen stimulation. The receptors were sampled from a human donor in good health (CMV status not recorded). Some clones in this sample may be carry-over from other donors' samples.

The V gene is TRBV2, the J gene TRBJ1-4; 7 bases line up with TRBD1. The CDR3 length is 16 residues. Germline V lookup: CDR1 SNHLY, CDR2 FYNNEI. Trimming took 6 bases from V and 0 from J; bases not matched to a gene: 7. The CDR3 region has the DNA TGTGCCAGCAGGGGACAGTTGGGTGCAACTAATGAAAAACTGTTTTTT. Residues: CASRGQLGATNEKLFF.

The J gene is TRBJ1-1, the V gene TRBV2; maybe TRBD1 (6 bases). The CDR3 is 16 amino acids. CDR1 and CDR2 from the germline V gene are SNHLY and FYNNEI. Trimming took 4 bases from V and 1 from J, leaving 16 bases between them. The CDR3 loop is CASSGNRERRNTEAFF. The CDR3 nucleotides are TGTGCCAGCAGTGGGAACAGGGAAAGGAGGAACACTGAAGCTTTCTTT.

This clonotype was counted at least ten times. V gene TRBV7-9 combines with J gene TRBJ1-1; possible D gene TRBD1, 6 bases. The V gene's germline CDR1 is SEHNR and CDR2 FQNEAQ (reference sequence). V was cut by 5 bases and J by 4 bases, with 20 bases left in between. The CDR3 has 16 amino acids. CDR3 residues: CASSTRGGLEGTEAFF. The CDR3 nucleotides are TGTGCCAGCAGCACTCGAGGGGGTTTAGAGGGCACTGAAGCTTTCTTT.

Turning to this clonotype: A much larger clone lies one base from this, so it may be a read error. The conserved phenylalanine or tryptophan normally closing the CDR3 is absent here, so this likely arose from a read error. J is TRBJ2-3 and V is TRBV7-9; 9 bases fit TRBD2. The CDR3 runs 19 residues. Trimming removed 2 bases from V and 2 bases from J; junction bases left unmatched: 14. Per germline, CDR1 SEHNR and CDR2 FQNEAQ (reference sequence). For the CDR3, the DNA is TGTGCCAGCAGCTTAACGGTGGTGCGCGGGGGGGGTTCCACAGATACGCAGTATTTA. Its translation: CASSLTVVRGGGSTDTQYL.

V usage is TRBV6-5 and J usage is TRBJ2-2, with no clear D. The V gene lost 2 bases and the J gene lost 0 bases, with 13 bases spanning the gap. The CDR3 contains 17 residues. Germline CDR1 and CDR2: MNHEY and SVGAGI. DNA of the CDR3: TGTGCCAGCAGTTACATTTGGGGTGGCTCGAACACCGGGGAGCTGTTTTTT. This gives the protein CASSYIWGGSNTGELFF.

A few counts support this clonotype. The rearrangement uses TRBV12-3 or TRBV12-4 and TRBJ2-1; no reliable D call. The CDR3 length is 17 residues. The V end lost 5 bases, the J end lost 4 bases, and 21 bases lay between the germline ends. CDR3 sequence (DNA): TGTGCCAGCAGTCCTCCGGGCCCCGCCACCTTTTACAATGAGCAGTTCTTC. Translated: CASSPPGPATFYNEQFF.

This clonotype turned up a few times. The J gene is TRBJ1-2, the V gene TRBV12-5; no firm D call. The CDR3 is 14 amino acids. Trimming shortened V by 0 bases and J by 5 bases, and 10 bases separated the two germline ends. CDR1 LGHNT and CDR2 FRNRAP come from the germline V gene. CDR3 in amino acids: CASGLVQTIYGYTF. CDR3 DNA sequence: TGTGCTAGTGGTTTGGTACAAACGATTTATGGCTACACCTTC.

This chain uses TRBV4-1 with TRBJ2-2; D perhaps matches TRBD1 (6 bases). The ends were cut back, 2 bases at V and 7 bases at J, with 14 bases in the middle. There are 15 residues in the CDR3. Germline V CDR1 and CDR2: MGHRA, YSYEKL. The CDR3 DNA reads as TGCGCCAGCAGCCAACTTAGGACAGATCTCGGGGAGCTGTTTTTT. Protein product: CASSQLRTDLGELFF.

The V and J genes are TRBV4-2 and TRBJ2-2; a possible D gene is TRBD1 (6 bases). Germline CDR1 and CDR2: LGHNA and YNFKEQ. The V and J ends lost 1 base and 2 bases respectively, with 14 bases between them. CDR3 length: 17 amino acids. CDR3 DNA: TGTGCCAGCAGCCAAGCTATACAGGGTCCAAACACCGGGGAGCTGTTTTTT. Protein: CASSQAIQGPNTGELFF.

This sequence joins TRBV4-2 and TRBJ1-2; D is possibly TRBD1 (6 bases). Germline loops: CDR1 LGHNA, CDR2 YNFKEQ. V lost 0 bases, J lost 4 bases, and 15 bases lay in between. The CDR3 covers 16 residues. CDR3: CASSQDPGHQTYGYTF. In DNA, the CDR3 is TGTGCCAGCAGCCAAGACCCGGGACACCAGACCTATGGCTACACCTTC.

CDR3 residues: CASWGGSKNIQYF. For the CDR3, the DNA is TGTGCCAGCTGGGGGGGAAGCAAAAACATTCAGTACTTC. The chain employs TRBV6-5 and TRBJ2-4; 7 nucleotides line up with TRBD2. V lost 8 bases, J lost 3 bases, and 4 bases stayed unmatched. The germline V gene encodes CDR1 MNHEY and CDR2 SVGAGI. This CDR3 spans 13 amino acids.

The V and J genes are TRBV24-1 and TRBJ2-4; 10 nucleotides agree with TRBD1. This CDR3 is 18 amino acids long. V was clipped by 7 bases and J by 0 bases; unmatched bases: 11. The germline gives CDR1 KGHDR, CDR2 SFDVKD. CDR3 sequence (DNA): TGTGCCACCAGGTCTGGGACAGGGGAAGGGTCAGCCAAAAACATTCAGTACTTC. It yields the protein CATRSGTGEGSAKNIQYF.

V usage is TRBV7-8 and J usage is TRBJ1-5; 8 bases map to TRBD1. CDR1 and CDR2 from the germline V gene are SGHVS and FQNEAQ. The CDR3 covers 16 residues. Trimming took 1 base from V and 6 from J; bases not matched to a gene: 8. The CDR3 DNA is TGTGCCAGCAGCTTAGATGGGCAGGGGGCTCGTCAGCCCCAGCATTTT. This gives the protein CASSLDGQGARQPQHF.